These 15 T cell receptor beta chains came from one sample sequenced in a study of cytomegalovirus exposure and HLA in healthy donors. Vbeta (60) and Jbeta (13) primers were used in the PCR. The assay was immunoSEQ multiplex PCR, and TCRdb's table has in-frame clones only and misses some. There are roughly 150,000 clones in the sample; roughly 79% occur only once, and around 1.5% lies in the top ten. The sequenced sample consisted of PBMCs. The receptors originated from a middle-aged man in good health and CMV-seronegative.

The chain recombines TRBV5-1 with TRBJ2-3, with unresolved D. The CDR3 totals 13 residues. From germline, CDR1 is SGHRS and CDR2 YFSETQ. V dropped 5 bases and J dropped 0 bases, with 7 bases sitting between them. CDR3 sequence reads: CASRSRSTDTQYF. The CDR3 coding sequence is TGCGCCAGCAGATCGAGAAGCACAGATACGCAGTATTTT.

The chain has TRBV7-2 and TRBJ2-3; TRBD2 might be the D (6 bases). From germline, CDR1 is SGHTA and CDR2 FQGNSA. V lost 1 base and J lost 0, with 11 bases in between. The CDR3 covers 16 residues. Written as DNA, the CDR3 is TGTGCCAGCAGCTTAGGTAGCGGTTCTAGCACAGATACGCAGTATTTT. Translating it yields CASSLGSGSSTDTQYF. Looking up the rest from reference TRBV7-2 and TRBJ2-3 gives the full variable domain: GAGVSQSPSNKVTEKGKDVELRCDPISGHTALYWYRQSLGQGLEFLIYFQGNSAPDKSGLPSDRFSAERTGGSVSTLTIQRTQQEDSAVYLCASSLGSGSSTDTQYFGPGTRLTVL.

This clone appeared a few times. The chain recombines TRBV5-5 with TRBJ1-1; no clear D. From germline, CDR1 is SGHKS and CDR2 YYEKEE (reference sequence). The CDR3 has 13 amino acids. The V gene lost 1 base and the J gene lost 1 base, with 5 bases spanning the gap. The DNA of the CDR3 is TGTGCCAGCAGCTTGCATTGGAACACTGAAGCTTTCTTT. Its protein product is CASSLHWNTEAFF.

This clone came up a few times. The chain has TRBV27 and TRBJ1-5, with D unclear. V shed 4 bases and J shed 2 bases, with 3 bases lying between them. Germline lookup yields CDR1 MNHEY and CDR2 SMNVEV (reference sequence). CDR3 size: 12 residues. The CDR3 reads CASSSRNQPQHF. The CDR3 DNA reads as TGTGCCAGCAGTTCTCGCAATCAGCCCCAGCATTTT.

The chain has TRBV10-3 and TRBJ2-1; D is uncertain. V shed 4 bases and J shed 8 bases, with 9 bases lying between them. Looked up from germline, CDR1 is ENHRY and CDR2 is SYGVKD. The CDR3 consists of 12 residues. The CDR3 region has the DNA TGTGCCATCAGTGCGCTAGTGGATGAGCAGTTCTTC. Its protein is CAISALVDEQFF.

The chain uses TRBV5-8 and TRBJ2-2; perhaps TRBD1 as D (5 bases). Trimming took off 2 bases at V and 7 bases at J, with 12 bases between the two ends. Germline V gene data show CDR1 as SGHTS and CDR2 as YDEGEE. The CDR3 contains 14 residues. As DNA, the CDR3 is TGTGCCAGCAGCTTTCGTAACACAGGCGGGGAGCTGTTTTTT. Amino acid sequence: CASSFRNTGGELFF.

The V gene is TRBV25-1, the J gene TRBJ1-1, with D possibly being TRBD1 (5 bases). CDR1 and CDR2 from the germline V gene are MGHDK and SYGVNS. The CDR3 runs to 13 residues. V lost 6 bases, J lost 5 bases, and 13 bases lay in between. DNA for the CDR3: TGTGCCAGCAGAAGGGGTTTCGGGACTGAAGCTTTCTTT. Protein product: CASRRGFGTEAFF.

The chain couples TRBV10-3 to TRBJ2-1, with a weak D call TRBD1 (5 bases). The germline V and J ends were trimmed by 5 bases and 12 bases, with 14 bases remaining between them. The CDR3 covers 12 residues. Per the germline V gene, CDR1 is ENHRY and CDR2 is SYGVKD. The CDR3 DNA is TGTGCCATCAGTACTCCGCCCCAGGGGCAGTTCTTC. It translates to CAISTPPQGQFF.

This chain links TRBV5-8 with TRBJ1-5; D remains unclear. Germline V CDR1 and CDR2: SGHTS, YDEGEE. This CDR3 is built from 12 residues. Trimming left V 1 base short and J 7 bases short, with 6 bases between. CDR3 residues: CASSLPEQPQHF. The CDR3 nucleotides read TGTGCCAGCAGCTTGCCGGAGCAGCCCCAGCATTTT.

This clone is medium-sized by share. The chain is built from TRBV7-9 and TRBJ2-2, with 10 nucleotides matching TRBD1. The V segment lost 1 base and the J segment 7 bases; nucleotides outside the gene matches: 6. The CDR3 spans 16 residues. CDR1 and CDR2 (germline): SEHNR, FQNEAQ (reference sequence). DNA of the CDR3: TGTGCCAGCAGCTTAGGCGACAGGGGGCAAGGCGGGGAGCTGTTTTTT. It codes for CASSLGDRGQGGELFF.

The chain has TRBV2 and TRBJ2-7, with TRBD2 matching 8 bases. J was trimmed by 7 bases and V by 7 bases; bases with no gene match: 12. CDR3 length: 14 residues. The germline CDR1 and CDR2 sequences are SNHLY and FYNNEI. CDR3 sequence: CASTWTSSDSEQYF. The CDR3 DNA is TGTGCCAGCACATGGACTAGCAGTGATAGTGAGCAGTACTTC.

This clone showed up just a few times. This chain links TRBV5-4 with TRBJ2-7, with 10 bases matching TRBD1. CDR3 length equals 15 residues. Germline V gene sequence: CDR1 SGHNT, CDR2 YYREEE (reference sequence). The V and J ends lost 2 bases and 6 bases, in that order; junction bases with no gene match: 8. DNA for the CDR3: TGTGCCAGCAGCTTCTCGGGTAGGACAGGGGGCGAGCAGTACTTC. It yields the protein CASSFSGRTGGEQYF.

This clone was picked up a small number of times. The gene calls are TRBV19 and TRBJ1-3; 10 positions match TRBD1. Germline CDR1 LNHDA, CDR2 SQIVND (reference sequence). V was pared by 3 bases and J by 5 bases, with 7 bases of the junction left unmatched. This CDR3 comprises 16 residues. The DNA of the CDR3 is TGTGCCAGTAGTATCCCGGGACAGGGGACCAGAAACACCATATATTTT. It translates to CASSIPGQGTRNTIYF.

The table lists this clone with a few counts. This chain joins TRBV14 and TRBJ1-2, with no clear D. The ends were cut back, 1 base at V and 6 bases at J, with 12 bases in the middle. The CDR3 runs to 14 residues. Germline CDR1 is SGHDN and CDR2 is FVKESK. Here the CDR3 DNA reads TGTGCCAGCAGCCAAGCCCAGCGGACTCATGGCTACACCTTC. This gives the protein CASSQAQRTHGYTF.

V gene TRBV23-1 combines with J gene TRBJ1-1; no reliable D call. TRBV23-1 is classed as an ORF, of uncertain function. V lost 0 bases, J lost 2 bases, and 22 bases lay in between. The CDR3 runs 19 residues. This CDR3 reads CASSQSIVHYGRVNTEAFF. CDR3 nucleotide sequence: TGCGCCAGCAGTCAATCGATCGTTCATTATGGGAGAGTAAACACTGAAGCTTTCTTT.